Below, 19 T cell receptor beta chains from the same sample are listed, as sequenced in a study of persistence of HIV-infected CD4 T cells. The antigens these receptors bind are not known. Lysates of CMV-infected fibroblasts at around 9.9 ug/mL stimulated these cells. CD40L/CD69 double-negative CD45RO-high memory CD4+ T cells were collected. The libraries were made with immunoSEQ version 4 in survey mode. Measured with immunoSEQ multiplex PCR; TCRdb has only the in-frame clones, and not every one. This table has about 33,000 clones, roughly four fifths appearing once. The specimen was CD4+ T cells sorted from PBMCs after approximately 19-hour stimulation, collected from a patient who received antiretroviral therapy. The receptors here all came from an adult man with HIV who was CMV-seropositive.

This rearrangement joins TRBV5-4 to TRBJ1-2, with TRBD1 identical over 7 bases. The CDR3 runs to 14 residues. Germline-derived CDR1 and CDR2 are SGHNT and YYREEE (reference sequence). V gave up 4 bases and J gave up 2 bases; unmatched junction bases: 5. CDR3 protein: CASSQGQLNYGYTF. The CDR3 DNA reads TGTGCCAGCAGCCAGGGACAGCTGAACTATGGCTACACCTTC.

V and J are TRBV18 and TRBJ2-5; 8 bases map to TRBD1. CDR1 is KGHSH and CDR2 is LQKENI in the germline V gene. V dropped 3 bases and J dropped 2; count of bases not matched to a gene: 8. The CDR3 consists of 16 residues. In DNA, the CDR3 is TGTGCCAGCTCACCTGGACAGGGCGGCAAGCAAGAGACCCAGTACTTC. It yields the protein CASSPGQGGKQETQYF.

In nucleotides, the CDR3 is TGTGCCAGCTCACCTCCTAGCGGTACGAACACCGGGGAGCTGTTTTTT. Translating gives CASSPPSGTNTGELFF. This rearrangement joins TRBV18 to TRBJ2-2, with 7 nucleotides matching TRBD2. Germline V CDR1 and CDR2: KGHSH, LQKENI. This CDR3 contains 16 residues. V shed 3 bases and J 0 bases; nucleotides not matched to a gene: 4.

The V and J genes are TRBV12-5 and TRBJ2-5; perhaps TRBD2 as D (6 bases). V lost 4 bases, J lost 7 bases, and 16 bases lay in between. The length of the CDR3 is 14 residues. Looked up from germline, CDR1 is LGHNT and CDR2 is FRNRAP. The CDR3 reads CASGYLAFSGTQYF. The CDR3 region has the DNA TGTGCTAGTGGTTACCTAGCGTTTTCAGGGACCCAGTACTTC.

This chain connects TRBV4-1 to TRBJ1-2; possibly TRBD1 for D (6 bases). The CDR3 spans 14 residues. The V end lost 0 bases, the J end lost 4 bases, and 9 bases lay between the germline ends. Per the germline V gene, CDR1 is MGHRA and CDR2 is YSYEKL. The CDR3 reads CASSQEGALYGYTF. The CDR3 nucleotides are TGCGCCAGCAGCCAAGAGGGGGCCCTCTATGGCTACACCTTC.

This clone was seen a single time. The V gene is TRBV18, the J gene TRBJ1-1; D remains ambiguous. The V gene's germline CDR1 is KGHSH and CDR2 LQKENI. The CDR3 spans 12 residues. V gave up 2 bases and J gave up 5 bases, with 6 bases separating them. CDR3: CASSPMGTEAFF. CDR3 DNA: TGTGCCAGCTCACCAATGGGAACTGAAGCTTTCTTT.

This chain uses TRBV7-6 with TRBJ2-5, with 10 bases lining up with TRBD2. The CDR3 is made up of 15 amino acids. The V gene's germline CDR1 is SGHVS and CDR2 FNYEAQ. The junction had 5 bases not matched to a gene; V was cut back by 0 bases and J by 7 bases. The CDR3 DNA reads TGTGCCAGCAGCTTAGCTAGCGGGGGGCCCTCGACCCAGTACTTC. The encoded protein is CASSLASGGPSTQYF.

The J gene is TRBJ1-1, the V gene TRBV4-1, with no clear D. The CDR3 loop spans 17 amino acids. The V and J ends lost 4 bases and 3 bases respectively, with 21 bases between them. CDR1 and CDR2 (germline): MGHRA, YSYEKL. The CDR3 region is CASSPPPGANSHTEAFF. For the CDR3, the DNA is TGCGCCAGCAGCCCCCCCCCGGGTGCCAATAGCCACACTGAAGCTTTCTTT.

This rearrangement joins TRBV7-3 to TRBJ1-6; D call uncertain. Germline CDR1 and CDR2: SGHTA and FQGTGA. V lost 0 bases to trimming and J lost 10 bases, with 7 bases between them. The CDR3 totals 13 residues. CDR3 nucleotides: TGTGCCAGCAGCTTAACGGAAAAATCACCCCTCCACTTT. Its protein product is CASSLTEKSPLHF.

This chain joins TRBV6-5 and TRBJ1-1; the match to TRBD1 covers 7 bases. Germline V CDR1 and CDR2: MNHEY, SVGAGI. V gave up 4 bases and J gave up 4 bases; unmatched junction bases: 6. This CDR3 is 14 amino acids long. The CDR3, as DNA: TGTGCCAGCAGTTCTAGACAGGGAGGCACTGAAGCTTTCTTT. Its protein is CASSSRQGGTEAFF.

CDR3 sequence (DNA): TGTGCCAGCAGCCAAGGACGGGGGGGCGCGACCCAGTACTTC. It translates to CASSQGRGGATQYF. This chain links TRBV3-1 (or the pseudogene TRBV3-2) with TRBJ2-5; 8 bases line up with TRBD2. V dropped 1 base and J dropped 7; count of bases not matched to a gene: 5. Germline V gives CDR1 LGHDT, CDR2 YNNKEL (reference sequence). This CDR3 is 14 amino acids long.

This chain joins TRBV19 and TRBJ1-1; D remains ambiguous. Germline-derived CDR1 and CDR2 are LNHDA and SQIVND (reference sequence). The CDR3 covers 15 residues. The ends were cut back, 8 bases at V and 2 bases at J, with 18 bases in the middle. The CDR3 nucleotides read TGTGCCAGTCAGACGCTCAATTACCCCAACACTGAAGCTTTCTTT. This encodes CASQTLNYPNTEAFF. Using reference TRBV19 and TRBJ1-1 for the parts outside the CDR3, the full variable domain is DGGITQSPKYLFRKEGQNVTLSCEQNLNHDAMYWYRQDPGQGLRLIYYSQIVNDFQKGDIAEGYSVSREKKESFPLTVTSAQKNPTAFYLCASQTLNYPNTEAFFGQGTRLTVV.

The CDR3 region is CASSPGTVNTGELFF. The CDR3 DNA is TGCGCCAGCAGCCCCGGGACAGTGAACACCGGGGAGCTGTTTTTT. The genes are TRBV4-3 and TRBJ2-2, with 7 bases fitting TRBD1. The CDR3 loop spans 15 amino acids. V lost 4 bases to trimming and J lost 1 base; unmatched junction nucleotides: 3. The germline V gene encodes CDR1 LGHNA and CDR2 YSLEER.

The rearrangement links TRBV15 to TRBJ1-5, with D unresolved. The germline CDR1 and CDR2 sequences are LNHNV and YYDKDF (reference sequence). The length of the CDR3 is 14 residues. The V end lost 0 bases, the J end lost 7 bases, and 10 bases lay between the germline ends. The CDR3 sequence is CATSRDLDPQPQHF. DNA for the CDR3: TGTGCCACCAGCAGAGACCTAGACCCCCAGCCCCAGCATTTT.

A remark on this clone: A read error may account for a junction end that differs from germline. The rearrangement links TRBV30 to TRBJ1-2; TRBD1 might be the D (6 bases). Germline CDR1 reads GTSNPN; CDR2 reads SVGIG (reference sequence). CDR3 size: 13 residues. The CDR3: CAWSRTALYDYTF. The CDR3 DNA sequence: TGTGCCTGGAGCAGGACAGCCCTCTATGACTACACCTTC.

The V gene is TRBV7-3, the J gene TRBJ1-2; D is ambiguous. Between the trimmed V and J ends, which lost 1 base and 0 bases, there was a span of 15 bases. The CDR3 spans 17 residues. Germline lookup yields CDR1 SGHTA and CDR2 FQGTGA. Here the CDR3 DNA reads TGTGCCAGCAGCTTAAATGGGCATCCAGCAGCTAACTATGGCTACACCTTC. This encodes CASSLNGHPAANYGYTF.

This chain connects TRBV4-1 to TRBJ2-2; D perhaps matches TRBD2 (5 bases). CDR1 is MGHRA, CDR2 YSYEKL, per germline. The CDR3 consists of 15 residues. Trimming cost V 4 bases and J 0 bases, with 9 bases left between them. CDR3 region: CASSPDSSNTGELFF. Written as DNA, the CDR3 is TGCGCCAGCAGCCCGGACTCCTCGAACACCGGGGAGCTGTTTTTT.

The CDR3 bases are TGTGCCACCAGTGACGGACAGGGACCCCAAGAGACCCAGTACTTC. Protein product: CATSDGQGPQETQYF. The chain combines TRBV24-1 with TRBJ2-5; 8 bases map to TRBD1. Germline lookup yields CDR1 KGHDR and CDR2 SFDVKD. The CDR3 contains 15 residues. V dropped 4 bases and J dropped 1; count of bases not matched to a gene: 4.

The chain recombines TRBV5-6 with TRBJ1-4; the D gene is possibly TRBD1 (6 bases). The CDR3 length is 15 residues. Trimming left V 4 bases short and J 8 bases short, with 18 bases between. CDR1 is SGHDT, CDR2 YYEEEE, per germline. CDR3 in DNA: TGTGCCAGCAGCCCCCGAGGGGGGGCAGGGGAAAAACTGTTTTTT. Amino acid sequence: CASSPRGGAGEKLFF.